A single sample is the source of the 26 T cell receptor beta chains below, sequenced in a study of human T cells and chemical hapten exposure. Noted time point: healthy volunteer bleed at 2 weeks. Unfractionated whole blood served as the source for total RNA extraction. TCRdb reprocessed the RACE reads via MiXCR and lists one record per CDR3 protein. The sample carries about 130,000 distinct CDR3 sequences, about 9.4% recorded once. The sequencing sample was made of whole blood. All receptors derive from a male donor in good health. Some clones in this sample may be carry-over from other donors' samples.

This clonotype was seen only a few times. Written as DNA, the CDR3 is TGCGCCAGCAGCTTAATGCCAGGGGGCGCGGACACTGAAGCTTTCTTT. This sequence encodes CASSLMPGGADTEAFF. This sequence joins TRBV5-1 and TRBJ1-1; 8 bases agree with TRBD1. Germline-derived CDR1 and CDR2 are SGHRS and YFSETQ. With 2 bases clipped from V and 3 bases from J, the junction kept 9 bases outside the gene matches. The CDR3 extends over 16 amino acids.

This clonotype was observed a few times. The chain links TRBV4-1 to TRBJ2-1; a possible D gene is TRBD1 (6 bases). CDR3 length: 15 residues. Trimming removed 0 bases from V and 10 bases from J, with 16 bases in between. From germline, CDR1 is MGHRA and CDR2 YSYEKL. The CDR3: CASSQDVWTGTEQFF. CDR3 bases: TGCGCCAGCAGCCAAGATGTCTGGACCGGGACAGAGCAGTTCTTC.

In this sample, this clonotype turned up a few times. The chain recombines TRBV12-3 or TRBV12-4 with TRBJ2-1, with 10 bases fitting TRBD1. Losses at the gene ends were 6 bases for V and 4 bases for J; bases not matched to a gene: 9. The CDR3 length is 16 residues. CDR3 in DNA: TGTGCCAGCAGATACGACAGGGGGCCTAAGTACAATGAGCAGTTCTTC. As protein: CASRYDRGPKYNEQFF.

This clonotype was seen more than once but under ten times. The chain is built from TRBV10-3 and TRBJ2-5; TRBD1 matches 9 bases. From germline, CDR1 is ENHRY and CDR2 SYGVKD. The CDR3 consists of 14 residues. J gave up 3 bases and V 4 bases, and 3 bases lay outside the gene matches. CDR3 protein: CAISGDRVEETQYF. The DNA of the CDR3 is TGTGCCATCAGTGGGGACAGGGTAGAAGAGACCCAGTACTTC.

The table lists this clonotype with a few counts. The gene calls are TRBV12-3 or TRBV12-4 and TRBJ2-7, with D uncertain. With 7 bases removed from V and 7 bases from J, the gap between germline ends came to 11 bases. This CDR3 has 11 amino acids. CDR3 region: CASTFGWEQYF. The CDR3, as DNA: TGTGCCAGCACCTTCGGGTGGGAGCAGTACTTC.

The chain recombines TRBV2 with TRBJ2-3, with TRBD1 matching 9 bases. The V gene end was trimmed by 2 bases and the J gene end by 3 bases; junction bases not matched to a gene: 6. The CDR3 runs to 16 residues. CDR1 is SNHLY, CDR2 FYNNEI, per germline. CDR3 region: CASSEMGQGLTDTQYF. CDR3 in DNA: TGTGCCAGCAGTGAAATGGGACAGGGTCTTACAGATACGCAGTATTTT. The full variable domain, its missing parts supplied by reference TRBV2 and TRBJ2-3, is EPEVTQTPSHQVTQMGQEVILRCVPISNHLYFYWYRQILGQKVEFLVSFYNNEISEKSEIFDDQFSVERPDGSNFTLKIRSTKLEDSAMYFCASSEMGQGLTDTQYFGPGTRLTVL.

This sequence joins TRBV6-5 and TRBJ2-7; 7 positions agree with TRBD1. Germline V gene data show CDR1 as MNHEY and CDR2 as SVGAGI. The V gene end was trimmed by 6 bases and the J gene end by 2 bases; junction bases not matched to a gene: 10. The CDR3 is 15 amino acids. CDR3 sequence: CASSRVQGFAYEQYF. The CDR3 DNA follows: TGTGCCAGCAGCCGCGTACAGGGGTTCGCCTACGAGCAGTACTTC.

This clonotype was picked up a small number of times. J is TRBJ2-2 and V is TRBV2; D may match TRBD1 or TRBD2 (5 bases each). CDR1 and CDR2 (germline): SNHLY, FYNNEI. The ends were cut back, 1 base at V and 13 bases at J, with 13 bases in the middle. The CDR3 has 13 amino acids. CDR3 DNA sequence: TGTGCCAGCAGTGAAGGGGGACCTAGAGGGCTGTTTTTT. It translates to CASSEGGPRGLFF.

This sequence joins TRBV7-9 and TRBJ1-5, with 9 bases fitting TRBD1. From germline, CDR1 is SEHNR and CDR2 FQNEAQ (reference sequence). The CDR3 has 14 residues. V shed 10 bases and J 0 bases; nucleotides not matched to a gene: 4. This CDR3 reads CATGGQGSNQPQHF. The CDR3 DNA reads TGTGCCACCGGGGGACAGGGTAGCAATCAGCCCCAGCATTTT.

The chain employs TRBV6-2 or TRBV6-3 and TRBJ2-1; D may be TRBD2 (7 bases). V gave up 6 bases and J gave up 3 bases, with 21 bases separating them. The germline V gene encodes CDR1 MNHEY and CDR2 SVGEGT. This CDR3 has 17 amino acids. The CDR3 sequence is CASRVITPGGLYNEQFF. The CDR3 DNA reads TGTGCCAGCAGAGTTATCACGCCGGGGGGCCTCTACAATGAGCAGTTCTTC.

This rearrangement joins TRBV6-5 to TRBJ2-7, with D uncertain. Germline CDR1 is MNHEY and CDR2 is SVGAGI. CDR3 length: 13 residues. The ends were cut back, 5 bases at V and 3 bases at J, with 11 bases in the middle. The CDR3 here is CASSRPGLYEQYF. CDR3 DNA: TGTGCCAGCAGTCGCCCGGGCCTCTACGAGCAGTACTTC.

This clonotype was detected only a few times. The chain joins TRBV4-1 to TRBJ1-2; the D is unclear. The CDR3 has 15 amino acids. Germline assignment: CDR1 MGHRA and CDR2 YSYEKL. Trimming removed 3 bases at V and 8 bases at J, with 19 bases between. In DNA, the CDR3 is TGCGCCAGCAGCCACCCGCCGAGTAGGGTGGGGGGCTACACCTTC. It translates to CASSHPPSRVGGYTF.

This clonotype was counted only a few times. This sequence joins TRBV12-3 or TRBV12-4 and TRBJ1-2; D possibly corresponds to TRBD1 (6 bases). With 6 bases removed from V and 2 bases from J, the gap between germline ends came to 13 bases. This CDR3 has 14 amino acids. The CDR3: CASSPDSWNYGYTF. The DNA for the CDR3 is TGTGCCAGCAGCCCGGACAGTTGGAACTATGGCTACACCTTC.

The chain links TRBV29-1 to TRBJ2-5; tentatively, D is TRBD1 (6 bases). The V end lost 4 bases, the J end lost 4 bases, and 7 bases lay between the germline ends. Germline V CDR1 and CDR2: SQVTM, ANQGSEA. The CDR3 contains 11 residues. The DNA for the CDR3 is TGCAGCGTTGTGGGGGCAGAGACCCAGTACTTC. This codes for CSVVGAETQYF.

The chain carries TRBV14 and TRBJ2-7, with 7 positions matching TRBD2. The CDR3 length is 14 residues. In germline, CDR1 is SGHDN, CDR2 FVKESK. V was clipped by 6 bases and J by 2 bases; unmatched bases: 7. DNA for the CDR3: TGTGCCAGCAGTTATGGACTAGGTGCCTACGAGCAGTACTTC. This encodes CASSYGLGAYEQYF.

The rearrangement joins TRBV12-3 or TRBV12-4 to TRBJ1-2; 9 bases align to TRBD1. V shed 4 bases, J shed 4 bases, and the junction held 4 bases outside the gene matches. This CDR3 comprises 14 residues. The CDR3: CASSSSTGGYGYTF. The CDR3 DNA sequence: TGTGCCAGCAGTTCGTCGACAGGGGGCTATGGCTACACCTTC.

This clonotype has just a few counts. V gene TRBV5-1 combines with J gene TRBJ2-2; D is ambiguous. Looked up from germline, CDR1 is SGHRS and CDR2 is YFSETQ. V lost 4 bases to trimming and J lost 4 bases, with 8 bases between them. The CDR3 is made up of 13 amino acids. CDR3 DNA sequence: TGCGCCAGCAGCCCGGACGGCACCGGGGAGCTGTTTTTT. Translating gives CASSPDGTGELFF.

This clonotype was counted at least ten times. This rearrangement joins TRBV4-1 to TRBJ2-1; D gene unclear. Germline V lookup: CDR1 MGHRA, CDR2 YSYEKL. Trimming took 1 base from V and 6 from J, leaving 7 bases between them. This CDR3 is 13 amino acids long. The CDR3 DNA follows: TGCGCCAGCAGCCAAGGGATGAGCAATGAGCAGTTCTTC. As protein: CASSQGMSNEQFF.

Only a few counts were recorded for this clonotype. The chain recombines TRBV12-3 or TRBV12-4 with TRBJ1-1, with D unresolved. Trimming shortened V by 5 bases and J by 0 bases, and 13 bases separated the two germline ends. There are 15 residues in the CDR3. DNA for the CDR3: TGTGCCAGCAGTACCCGGACGGAAGTGAACACTGAAGCTTTCTTT. This sequence encodes CASSTRTEVNTEAFF.

The chain uses TRBV5-6 and TRBJ2-3; no definite D call. Germline V gene sequence: CDR1 SGHDT, CDR2 YYEEEE. Between the trimmed V and J ends, which lost 0 bases and 2 bases, there was a span of 7 bases. The CDR3 has 14 residues. CDR3 bases: TGTGCCAGCAGCTTGGAGGCGGACACAGATACGCAGTATTTT. It yields the protein CASSLEADTDTQYF. The entire variable domain, with the rest obtained from reference TRBV5-6 and TRBJ2-3, is as follows: DAGVTQSPTHLIKTRGQQVTLRCSPKSGHDTVSWYQQALGQGPQFIFQYYEEEERQRGNFPDRFSGHQFPNYSSELNVNALLLGDSALYLCASSLEADTDTQYFGPGTRLTVL.

This clonotype was seen many times. The genes are TRBV5-1 and TRBJ2-6; possibly TRBD1 for D (6 bases). In germline, CDR1 is SGHRS, CDR2 YFSETQ. CDR3 length: 18 amino acids. The V and J ends lost 3 bases and 0 bases respectively, with 16 bases between them. The CDR3 DNA reads TGCGCCAGCAGCTCCACAGGGAGATCGTCCTCTGGGGCCAACGTCCTGACTTTC. Protein sequence: CASSSTGRSSSGANVLTF. Together with reference TRBV5-1 and TRBJ2-6, the CDR3 gives the full variable domain: KAGVTQTPRYLIKTRGQQVTLSCSPISGHRSVSWYQQTPGQGLQFLFEYFSETQRNKGNFPGRFSGRQFSNSRSEMNVSTLELGDSALYLCASSSTGRSSSGANVLTFGAGSRLTVL.

The CDR3 protein is CASSPGEAYNEQFF. CDR3 in DNA: TGTGCCAGCTCACCAGGGGAGGCGTACAATGAGCAGTTCTTC. The chain carries TRBV18 and TRBJ2-1, with D maybe TRBD2 (6 bases). The CDR3 loop spans 14 amino acids. The ends were cut back, 2 bases at V and 4 bases at J, with 9 bases in the middle. Germline values: CDR1 KGHSH, CDR2 LQKENI.

The chain is built from TRBV4-1 and TRBJ2-3; a weak D match, TRBD2 (6 bases). The CDR3 is made up of 15 amino acids. Germline CDR1 MGHRA, CDR2 YSYEKL. The ends were cut back, 1 base at V and 4 bases at J, with 12 bases in the middle. This CDR3 reads CASSQVGGDPDTQYF. CDR3 sequence (DNA): TGCGCCAGCAGCCAAGTGGGCGGGGACCCAGATACGCAGTATTTT.

This clonotype has ten or more counts. The chain is built from TRBV6-5 and TRBJ1-6; 10 nucleotides match TRBD1. The length of the CDR3 is 18 residues. With 0 bases clipped from V and 8 bases from J, the junction kept 10 bases outside the gene matches. The germline CDR1 and CDR2 sequences are MNHEY and SVGAGI. CDR3 coding DNA: TGTGCCAGCAGTTACTCGACGGTCCTGGGACAGGGGTATTCACCCCTCCACTTT. Residues: CASSYSTVLGQGYSPLHF.

The chain employs TRBV4-1 and TRBJ1-3; unclear D gene. The CDR3 loop spans 16 amino acids. V lost 1 base to trimming and J lost 0 bases, with 10 bases between them. CDR1 and CDR2 (germline): MGHRA, YSYEKL. This CDR3 is CASSQGGSGSGNTIYF. The CDR3 DNA sequence: TGCGCCAGCAGCCAAGGGGGATCAGGCTCTGGAAACACCATATATTTT.

This clonotype was seen many times. J is TRBJ2-6 and V is TRBV11-3; 9 bases align to TRBD1. Germline V gives CDR1 SGHNT, CDR2 YENEEA. The length of the CDR3 is 16 residues. Trimming removed 5 bases from V and 2 bases from J; junction bases left unmatched: 4. The CDR3 DNA follows: TGTGCCAGCAGCGCCGGGACAGGGCCTGGGGCCAACGTCCTGACTTTC. Its translation: CASSAGTGPGANVLTF.